This is a list of T cell receptor beta chains from one sample in a study of blood T cell repertoires in COVID-19. This table comes from immunoSEQ multiplex PCR, and its TCRdb copy is limited to in-frame clones, with some not included. Of some 150,000 clones in the sample, approximately 87% are singletons; the top ten hold 9.5% to 12%. What was sequenced was peripheral blood. These receptors came from a woman aged 60 to 75 with COVID-19, enrolled during active disease. CDR3s include the opening cysteine and the closing phenylalanine or tryptophan. The order of the fields is D gene, J gene, V gene, clone size, CDR3 DNA, CDR3 protein. D genes are given only for firm matches. The listing skips clone size in some rows; elsewhere it reads once, few, many or a size class.

d_gene: NA; j_gene: TRBJ1-5; v_gene: TRBV28; abundance: NA; CDR3nt: TGTGCCAGCAGTTTTGGGGGCGTAGGGGTCGAGAAGCCCCAGCATTTT; CDR3aa: CASSFGGVGVEKPQHF
d_gene: NA; j_gene: TRBJ2-2; v_gene: TRBV19; abundance: NA; CDR3nt: TGTGCCAGCTGCCGCTCGACAGGTTTGAGCGGGGAGCTGTTTTTT; CDR3aa: CASCRSTGLSGELFF
d_gene: NA; j_gene: TRBJ1-4; v_gene: TRBV30; abundance: NA; CDR3nt: TGTGCCTGGAGTGTCTATTGGGAAAAACTGTTTTTT; CDR3aa: CAWSVYWEKLFF
d_gene: TRBD1; j_gene: TRBJ1-5; v_gene: TRBV7-2; abundance: few; CDR3nt: TGTGCCAGCAGCTTAGCGATGTCTGGACAGGGGAGAGGGCAGCCCCAGCATTTT; CDR3aa: CASSLAMSGQGRGQPQHF
d_gene: NA; j_gene: TRBJ2-1; v_gene: TRBV6-6; abundance: NA; CDR3nt: TGTGCCAGCAGTTCCCCGGGTAGCTTCAATGAGCAGTTCTTC; CDR3aa: CASSSPGSFNEQFF
d_gene: TRBD1; j_gene: TRBJ1-1; v_gene: TRBV10-2; abundance: NA; CDR3nt: TGCGCCAGCGGGACAGGGGCCGGCACTGAAGCTTTCTTT; CDR3aa: CASGTGAGTEAFF
d_gene: NA; j_gene: TRBJ1-5; v_gene: TRBV19; abundance: NA; CDR3nt: TGTGCCAGTAGTATCCAGAAAAAACAGCCCCAGCATTTT; CDR3aa: CASSIQKKQPQHF
d_gene: TRBD1; j_gene: TRBJ2-3; v_gene: TRBV29-1; abundance: NA; CDR3nt: TGCAGCGGTACGGGACAGGGGGATTACACAGATACGCAGTATTTT; CDR3aa: CSGTGQGDYTDTQYF
d_gene: NA; j_gene: TRBJ2-2; v_gene: TRBV6-2/TRBV6-3; abundance: NA; CDR3nt: TGTGCCAGCAGTTACCTCCGGCGGATAAACACCGGGGAGCTGTTTTTT; CDR3aa: CASSYLRRINTGELFF
d_gene: TRBD1; j_gene: TRBJ1-6; v_gene: TRBV7-9; abundance: NA; CDR3nt: TGTGCCAGCAGGTCCACAGGGGGCGTTAATTCACCCCTCCACTTT; CDR3aa: CASRSTGGVNSPLHF
d_gene: NA; j_gene: TRBJ1-1; v_gene: TRBV24-1; abundance: NA; CDR3nt: TGTGCCACCAGTGATATGGGGCGAGGTGAAGCTTTCTTT; CDR3aa: CATSDMGRGEAFF
d_gene: NA; j_gene: TRBJ1-5; v_gene: TRBV7-9; abundance: NA; CDR3nt: TGTGCCAGCAGCGTCACAGGGTTAGTTCAGCCCCAGCATTTT; CDR3aa: CASSVTGLVQPQHF
d_gene: NA; j_gene: TRBJ2-6; v_gene: TRBV9; abundance: NA; CDR3nt: TGTGCCAGCAGCGTAGATCCCGTCTCTGGGGCCAACGTCCTGACTTTC; CDR3aa: CASSVDPVSGANVLTF
d_gene: NA; j_gene: TRBJ1-1; v_gene: TRBV13; abundance: NA; CDR3nt: TGTGCCAGCAGCCCCACACAGAGGAACACTGAAGCTTTCTTT; CDR3aa: CASSPTQRNTEAFF
d_gene: NA; j_gene: TRBJ2-7; v_gene: TRBV4-3; abundance: NA; CDR3nt: TGCGCCAGCAGCCGAAATACAGGGTCCTACGAGCAGTACTTC; CDR3aa: CASSRNTGSYEQYF
d_gene: TRBD1; j_gene: TRBJ1-5; v_gene: TRBV7-2; abundance: NA; CDR3nt: TGTGCCAGCAGCTGGGGGACAGTCTTTAGCAATCAGCCCCAGCATTTT; CDR3aa: CASSWGTVFSNQPQHF
d_gene: NA; j_gene: TRBJ1-1; v_gene: TRBV12-3/TRBV12-4; abundance: NA; CDR3nt: TGTGCCAGCAGTTTGGTCCCAGACACTGAAGCTTTCTTT; CDR3aa: CASSLVPDTEAFF
d_gene: NA; j_gene: TRBJ2-7; v_gene: TRBV7-8; abundance: NA; CDR3nt: TGTGCCAGCAGCTTAGAAATCCAAGCGTTCTACGAGCAGTACTTC; CDR3aa: CASSLEIQAFYEQYF
d_gene: TRBD2; j_gene: TRBJ2-7; v_gene: TRBV4-3; abundance: once; CDR3nt: TGCGCCAGCAGCCTCCTACTAGCGGGAGGCCACGAGCAGTACTTC; CDR3aa: CASSLLLAGGHEQYF
d_gene: TRBD2; j_gene: TRBJ2-3; v_gene: TRBV19; abundance: NA; CDR3nt: TGTGCCAGTAAGACGTATGGCGGGAGGAGAGATACGCAGTATTTT; CDR3aa: CASKTYGGRRDTQYF
d_gene: NA; j_gene: TRBJ1-6; v_gene: TRBV2; abundance: few; CDR3nt: TGTGCCAGCAAGCTAGCGGGGCCTAATTCACCCCTCCACTTT; CDR3aa: CASKLAGPNSPLHF
d_gene: NA; j_gene: TRBJ1-1; v_gene: TRBV4-1; abundance: NA; CDR3nt: TGCGCCAGCAGCCAAGACGGGATGAACACTGAAGCTTTCTTT; CDR3aa: CASSQDGMNTEAFF
d_gene: NA; j_gene: TRBJ1-2; v_gene: TRBV6-2/TRBV6-3; abundance: NA; CDR3nt: TGTGCCAGCAGTCACTCCCCAGGGGCGGGTGGCTACACCTTC; CDR3aa: CASSHSPGAGGYTF
d_gene: NA; j_gene: TRBJ2-3; v_gene: TRBV6-2/TRBV6-3; abundance: NA; CDR3nt: TGTGCCAGCAGTACCAGACAGGTCACAGATACGCAGTATTTT; CDR3aa: CASSTRQVTDTQYF
d_gene: TRBD1; j_gene: TRBJ1-4; v_gene: TRBV7-9; abundance: medium-sized; CDR3nt: TGTGCCAGCAGTTGGACAGGGGGAGCAACTAATGAAAAACTGTTTTTT; CDR3aa: CASSWTGGATNEKLFF
d_gene: NA; j_gene: TRBJ1-4; v_gene: TRBV18; abundance: NA; CDR3nt: TGTGCCAGCTCACCCTTGGACAGCTCTAATGAAAAACTGTTTTTT; CDR3aa: CASSPLDSSNEKLFF
d_gene: TRBD1; j_gene: TRBJ1-2; v_gene: TRBV19; abundance: once; CDR3nt: TGTGCCAGTAGTTCACCGGGACAGAAGACTTATGGCTACACCTTC; CDR3aa: CASSSPGQKTYGYTF
d_gene: TRBD1; j_gene: TRBJ2-5; v_gene: TRBV14; abundance: NA; CDR3nt: TGTGCCAGCAGCCAAGCCACAGGGGGTGGGGAGACCCAGTACTTC; CDR3aa: CASSQATGGGETQYF
d_gene: NA; j_gene: TRBJ1-6; v_gene: TRBV15; abundance: NA; CDR3nt: TGTGCCACCAGCAGAGAACAGGTTAATTCACCCCTCCACTTT; CDR3aa: CATSREQVNSPLHF
d_gene: NA; j_gene: TRBJ2-3; v_gene: TRBV14; abundance: once; CDR3nt: TGTGCCAGCAGCCGGATTGGCGCACGGGGGGATACGCAGTATTTT; CDR3aa: CASSRIGARGDTQYF
d_gene: NA; j_gene: TRBJ2-2; v_gene: TRBV24-1; abundance: NA; CDR3nt: TGTGCCACCAGTGATTTTGCCAGGGCGAACACCGGGGAGCTGTTTTTT; CDR3aa: CATSDFARANTGELFF
d_gene: NA; j_gene: TRBJ2-5; v_gene: TRBV25-1; abundance: once; CDR3nt: TGTGCCAGCAGTGAAAACAGGGATCAAGAGACCCAGTACTTC; CDR3aa: CASSENRDQETQYF
d_gene: TRBD2; j_gene: TRBJ2-5; v_gene: TRBV25-1; abundance: NA; CDR3nt: TGTGCCAGCAGCGACGGACTAGCGGGAGGATTGATACGGGAGACCCAGTACTTC; CDR3aa: CASSDGLAGGLIRETQYF
d_gene: NA; j_gene: TRBJ1-3; v_gene: TRBV21-1; abundance: NA; CDR3nt: TGTGCCAGCAGCGCACACGCAACAGGGCTACCTCACTCTGGAAACACCATATATTTT; CDR3aa: CASSAHATGLPHSGNTIYF
d_gene: TRBD2; j_gene: TRBJ2-7; v_gene: TRBV24-1; abundance: NA; CDR3nt: TGTGCCACCAGTGCCCCGGGGGGTAGTGTCAAGCAGTACTTC; CDR3aa: CATSAPGGSVKQYF
d_gene: NA; j_gene: TRBJ2-1; v_gene: TRBV3-1/TRBV3-2; abundance: NA; CDR3nt: TGTGCCAGCAGCCGGGGCGGGGACAATGAGCAGTTCTTC; CDR3aa: CASSRGGDNEQFF
d_gene: NA; j_gene: TRBJ1-2; v_gene: TRBV7-9; abundance: NA; CDR3nt: TGTGCCAGCAGCTTAGGGGAAACAGGGATCCTTAACTATGGCTACACCTTC; CDR3aa: CASSLGETGILNYGYTF
d_gene: NA; j_gene: TRBJ2-1; v_gene: TRBV5-1; abundance: NA; CDR3nt: TGCGCCAGCAGCAGGCCGGAGGGGCACAATGAGCAGTTCTTC; CDR3aa: CASSRPEGHNEQFF
d_gene: NA; j_gene: TRBJ1-5; v_gene: TRBV11-3; abundance: NA; CDR3nt: TGTGCCAGCAGCTTAGGGAGGGACGGAGATCAGCCCCAGCATTTT; CDR3aa: CASSLGRDGDQPQHF
d_gene: NA; j_gene: TRBJ1-5; v_gene: TRBV6-7; abundance: NA; CDR3nt: TGTGCCAGCACCCCGAACGGGGGACGGTGGGGGCCCCAGCATTTT; CDR3aa: CASTPNGGRWGPQHF
d_gene: TRBD1; j_gene: TRBJ2-7; v_gene: TRBV28; abundance: NA; CDR3nt: TGTGCCAGCAGTTTCTACAGGGGGGCCTACGAGCAGTACTTC; CDR3aa: CASSFYRGAYEQYF
d_gene: NA; j_gene: TRBJ1-2; v_gene: TRBV18; abundance: NA; CDR3nt: TGTGCCAGCTCACCAATAAGGGAGGGTGGCTACACCTTC; CDR3aa: CASSPIREGGYTF
d_gene: NA; j_gene: TRBJ2-7; v_gene: TRBV5-1; abundance: few; CDR3nt: TGCGCCAATAACCAGAGCTACGGGGAGCAGTACTTC; CDR3aa: CANNQSYGEQYF
d_gene: NA; j_gene: TRBJ2-6; v_gene: TRBV7-9; abundance: once; CDR3nt: TGTGCCAGCAGCTATGGACAGCCTAGCTCTGGGGCCAACGTCCTGACTTTC; CDR3aa: CASSYGQPSSGANVLTF
d_gene: TRBD1; j_gene: TRBJ2-2; v_gene: TRBV7-2; abundance: once; CDR3nt: TGTGCCAGCAGCCGTCCGGGACAGGGGGCGTGGACCGGGGAGCTGTTTTTT; CDR3aa: CASSRPGQGAWTGELFF
d_gene: TRBD1; j_gene: TRBJ1-1; v_gene: TRBV4-2; abundance: NA; CDR3nt: TGTGCCAGCAGCCGCGGACAGGGGAACACTGAAGCTTTCTTT; CDR3aa: CASSRGQGNTEAFF
d_gene: NA; j_gene: TRBJ1-1; v_gene: TRBV30; abundance: NA; CDR3nt: TGTGCCTGGACCCCGAGGGCTGAAGCTTTCTTT; CDR3aa: CAWTPRAEAFF
d_gene: NA; j_gene: TRBJ1-1; v_gene: TRBV28; abundance: NA; CDR3nt: TGTGCCAGCACCGCGATGCGGGGAGGCACTGAAGCTTTCTTT; CDR3aa: CASTAMRGGTEAFF
d_gene: NA; j_gene: TRBJ1-2; v_gene: TRBV6-1; abundance: NA; CDR3nt: TGTGCCAGCAGTGACTACAGTTGGAAGGAGGCCTATGGCTACACCTTC; CDR3aa: CASSDYSWKEAYGYTF